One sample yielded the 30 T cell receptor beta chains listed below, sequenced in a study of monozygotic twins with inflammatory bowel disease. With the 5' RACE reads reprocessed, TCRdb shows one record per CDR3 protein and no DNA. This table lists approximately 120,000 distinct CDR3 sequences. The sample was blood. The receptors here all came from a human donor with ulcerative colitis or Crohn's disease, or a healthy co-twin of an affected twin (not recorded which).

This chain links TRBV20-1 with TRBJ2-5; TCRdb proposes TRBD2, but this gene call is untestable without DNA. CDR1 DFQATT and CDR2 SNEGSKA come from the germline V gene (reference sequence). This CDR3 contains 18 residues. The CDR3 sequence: CSATPGLAGLIRQETQYF.

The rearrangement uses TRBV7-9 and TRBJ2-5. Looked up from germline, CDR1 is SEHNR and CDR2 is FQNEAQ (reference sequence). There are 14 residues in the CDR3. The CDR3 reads CASSGFGGPETQYF.

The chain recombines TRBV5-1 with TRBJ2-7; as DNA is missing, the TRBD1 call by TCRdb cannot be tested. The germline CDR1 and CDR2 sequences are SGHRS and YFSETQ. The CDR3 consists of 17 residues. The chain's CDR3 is CASSLFPLEGGTYEQYF.

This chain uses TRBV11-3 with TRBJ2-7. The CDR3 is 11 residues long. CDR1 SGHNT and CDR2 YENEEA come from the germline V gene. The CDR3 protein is CASSLANEQYF.

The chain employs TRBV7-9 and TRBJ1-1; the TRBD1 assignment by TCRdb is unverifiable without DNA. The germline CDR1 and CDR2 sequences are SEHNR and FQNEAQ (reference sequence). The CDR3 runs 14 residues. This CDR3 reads CASSMQGDYTEAFF.

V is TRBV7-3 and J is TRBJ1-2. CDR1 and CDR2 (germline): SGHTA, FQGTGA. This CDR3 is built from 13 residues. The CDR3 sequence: CASSPAGGDGYTF.

CDR3 residues: CSVDRPGAYNEQFF. The chain is built from TRBV29-1 and TRBJ2-1; TCRdb's D gene call, TRBD1, goes unchecked for lack of DNA. The CDR3 loop spans 14 amino acids. The germline V gene encodes CDR1 SQVTM and CDR2 ANQGSEA.

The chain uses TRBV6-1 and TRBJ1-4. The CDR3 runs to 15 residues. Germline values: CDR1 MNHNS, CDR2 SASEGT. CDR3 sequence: CASTLKGPKHEKLFF.

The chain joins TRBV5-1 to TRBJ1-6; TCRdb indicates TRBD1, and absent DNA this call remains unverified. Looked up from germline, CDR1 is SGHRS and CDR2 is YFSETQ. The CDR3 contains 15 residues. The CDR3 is CASSSSGQGFSPLHF. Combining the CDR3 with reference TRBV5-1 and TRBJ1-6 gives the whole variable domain KAGVTQTPRYLIKTRGQQVTLSCSPISGHRSVSWYQQTPGQGLQFLFEYFSETQRNKGNFPGRFSGRQFSNSRSEMNVSTLELGDSALYLCASSSSGQGFSPLHFGNGTRLTVT.

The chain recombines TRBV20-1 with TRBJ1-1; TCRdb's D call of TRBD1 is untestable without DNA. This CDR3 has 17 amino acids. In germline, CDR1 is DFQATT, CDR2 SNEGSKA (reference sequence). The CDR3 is CSARFPLGGRMNTEAFF.

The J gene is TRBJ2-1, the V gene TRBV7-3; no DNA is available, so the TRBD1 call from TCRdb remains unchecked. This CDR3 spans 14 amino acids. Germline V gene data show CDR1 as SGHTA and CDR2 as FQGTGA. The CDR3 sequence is CASSPGTGAREQFF.

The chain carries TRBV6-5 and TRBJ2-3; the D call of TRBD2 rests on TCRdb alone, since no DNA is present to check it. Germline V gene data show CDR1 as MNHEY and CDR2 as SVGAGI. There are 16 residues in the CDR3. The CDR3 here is CASSYGGNRFTDTQYF.

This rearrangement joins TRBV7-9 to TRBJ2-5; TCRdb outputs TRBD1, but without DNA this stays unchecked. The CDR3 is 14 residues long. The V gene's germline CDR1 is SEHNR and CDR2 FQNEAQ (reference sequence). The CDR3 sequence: CASSQEDREETQYF. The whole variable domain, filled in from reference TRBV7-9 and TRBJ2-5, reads DTGVSQNPRHKITKRGQNVTFRCDPISEHNRLYWYRQTLGQGPEFLTYFQNEAQLEKSRLLSDRFSAERPKGSFSTLEIQRTEQGDSAMYLCASSQEDREETQYFGPGTRLLVL.

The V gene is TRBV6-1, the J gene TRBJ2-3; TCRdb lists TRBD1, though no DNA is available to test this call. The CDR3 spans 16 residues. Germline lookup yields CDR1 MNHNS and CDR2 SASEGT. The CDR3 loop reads CASSVNWDRGPDTQYF.

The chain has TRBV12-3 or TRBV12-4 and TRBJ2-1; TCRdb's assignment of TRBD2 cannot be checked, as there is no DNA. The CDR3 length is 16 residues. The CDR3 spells CASSPTPSGPYNEQFF.

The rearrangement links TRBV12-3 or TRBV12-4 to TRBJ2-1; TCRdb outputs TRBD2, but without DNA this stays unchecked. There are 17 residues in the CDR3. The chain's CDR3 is CASSLHSGLAGGNEQFF.

The CDR3 sequence is CASSQEYIGTSGRALVAGELFF. This chain connects TRBV3-1 to TRBJ2-2; TCRdb's assignment of TRBD2 cannot be checked, as there is no DNA. CDR1 and CDR2 from the germline V gene are LGHDT and YNNKEL (reference sequence). The CDR3 is 22 amino acids.

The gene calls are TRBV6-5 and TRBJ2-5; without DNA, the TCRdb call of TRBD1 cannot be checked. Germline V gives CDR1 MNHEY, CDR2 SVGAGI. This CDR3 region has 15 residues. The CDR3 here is CASSYSTGGLETQYF.

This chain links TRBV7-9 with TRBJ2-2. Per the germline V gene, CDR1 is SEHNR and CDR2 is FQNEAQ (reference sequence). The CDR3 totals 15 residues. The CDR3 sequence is CASSGPRGKTGELFF.

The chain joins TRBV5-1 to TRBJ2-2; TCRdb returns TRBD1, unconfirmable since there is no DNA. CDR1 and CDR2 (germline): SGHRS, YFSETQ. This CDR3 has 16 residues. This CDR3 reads CASSTFPGRDTGELFF.

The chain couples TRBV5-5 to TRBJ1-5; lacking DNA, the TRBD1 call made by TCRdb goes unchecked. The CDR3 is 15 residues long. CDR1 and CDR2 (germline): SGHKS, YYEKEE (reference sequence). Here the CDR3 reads CASSQGGGGNQPQHF.

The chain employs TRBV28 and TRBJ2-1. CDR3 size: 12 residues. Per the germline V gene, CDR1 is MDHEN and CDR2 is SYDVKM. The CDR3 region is CASQPFYNEQFF.

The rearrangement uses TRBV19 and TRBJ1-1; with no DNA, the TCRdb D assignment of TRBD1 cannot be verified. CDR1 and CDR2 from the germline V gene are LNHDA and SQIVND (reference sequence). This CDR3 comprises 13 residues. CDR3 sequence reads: CASIDRGPLPAFF.

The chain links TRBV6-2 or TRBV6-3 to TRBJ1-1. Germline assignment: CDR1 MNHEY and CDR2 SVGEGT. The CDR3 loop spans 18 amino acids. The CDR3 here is CASSTVTRTDTLNTEAFF.

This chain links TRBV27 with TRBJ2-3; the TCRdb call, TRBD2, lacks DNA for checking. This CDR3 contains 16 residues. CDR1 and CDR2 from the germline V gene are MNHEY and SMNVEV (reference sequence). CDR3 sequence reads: CASSFEAGGGTDTQYF.

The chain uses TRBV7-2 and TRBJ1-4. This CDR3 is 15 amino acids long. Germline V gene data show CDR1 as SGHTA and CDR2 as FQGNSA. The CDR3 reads CASSLPGRDGEKLFF.

The chain's CDR3 is CASSLETWDSLHGYTF. The chain has TRBV28 and TRBJ1-2; without DNA, the TCRdb call of TRBD1 cannot be checked. Per germline, CDR1 MDHEN and CDR2 SYDVKM. CDR3 length equals 16 residues.

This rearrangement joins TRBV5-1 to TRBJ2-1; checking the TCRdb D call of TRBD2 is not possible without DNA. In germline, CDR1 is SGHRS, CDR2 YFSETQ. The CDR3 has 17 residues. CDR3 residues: CASSPGSGRGSYNEQFF.

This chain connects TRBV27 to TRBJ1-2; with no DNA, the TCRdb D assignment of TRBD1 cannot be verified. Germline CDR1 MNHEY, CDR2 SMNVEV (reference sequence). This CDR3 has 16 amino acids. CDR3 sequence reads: CASSPSSGTLNYGYTF.

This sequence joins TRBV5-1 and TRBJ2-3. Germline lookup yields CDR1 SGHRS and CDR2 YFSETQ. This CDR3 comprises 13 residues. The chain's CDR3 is CASSLLVLDTQYF.